The sample holds one count of the clone carrying this TCR beta chain. Antigen: not known. V trimming: 6 bases; J trimming: 2 bases; junction bases outside the gene matches: 5. The germline gives CDR1 SNHLY, CDR2 FYNNEI. The CDR3 extends over 14 amino acids. This sample is drawn from a study of beta chain features in type 1 diabetes. Study background: What patients shared with healthy donors was a similar profile of age, gender and cell yields. General observations from the study: Sequencing the cDNA could make cells with high TCR expression show up more than they should. For Type 1 diabetes patients, all four CD4+ subsets carried TCRB CDR3s that were moderately but significantly shorter.

Since all of the isolated RNA was reverse transcribed, expressed TCRB transcripts were what got sequenced. Libraries were prepared by immunoSEQ multiplex PCR; TCRdb keeps only in-frame clonotypes and omits some of them. This table holds roughly 350,000 clones, around 10% found once. The source of this sequence is a man aged 25-45 years with type 1 diabetes. The specimen was central memory CD4+ T cells from blood. This chain connects TRBV2 to TRBJ2-3; 7 nucleotides match TRBD1. CDR3 in amino acids: CASREGQITDTQYF. DNA for the CDR3: TGTGCCAGCAGAGAGGGACAGATCACAGATACGCAGTATTTT.